This T cell receptor (beta chain) was identified in a study of response to subunit inactivated influenza vaccine. V dropped 7 bases and J dropped 8; count of bases not matched to a gene: 7. CDR3 length equals 13 residues. Germline CDR1 SQVTM, CDR2 ANQGSEA. This clonotype occurred a few times. Its antigen is not identified. General observations from the study: T cells newly recruited by each seasonal influenza vaccination are few, the authors suggested.

Via MiXCR, TCRdb re-called the RT-PCR reads, giving one row per CDR3 protein. The sample contains about 650,000 distinct CDR3 sequences, around 15% of which appear only once. J is TRBJ1-6 and V is TRBV29-1; TRBD1 agrees at 8 bases. Material: PBMCs from blood, obtained approximately 15 days before vaccination. This receptor was taken from a man in his fifties who received an inactivated influenza vaccine. CDR3 sequence (DNA): TGCAGCGCTGCGACAGGGGTGGATTCACCCCTCCACTTT. This encodes CSAATGVDSPLHF.